One and the same sample provided the 27 T cell receptor beta chains below, sequenced in a study of blood T cell repertoires in COVID-19. Libraries were prepared by immunoSEQ multiplex PCR; TCRdb keeps only in-frame clonotypes and omits some of them. The sample holds 250,000 or so clones, about 88% seen once. Sequencing was done on a sample of peripheral blood. These receptors were taken from a woman aged 40 to 49 who had recovered from COVID-19.

The chain employs TRBV3-1 (or the pseudogene TRBV3-2) and TRBJ2-7, with 10 bases aligning to TRBD2. Per the germline V gene, CDR1 is LGHDT and CDR2 is YNNKEL (reference sequence). The CDR3 is 15 amino acids. V gave up 3 bases and J gave up 7 bases; unmatched junction bases: 9. In DNA, the CDR3 is TGTGCCAGCAGCCATCCCGCTAGCGGGAGTGGAGAGCAGTACGTC. Translation gives CASSHPASGSGEQYV.

This sequence joins TRBV21-1 and TRBJ1-3. TRBV21-1 is noted as a pseudogene. CDR3 length: 19 amino acids. The CDR3 reads CASSKEAKGLPLSGNTIYF. For the CDR3, the DNA is TGTGCCAGCAGCAAAGAGGCTAAGGGACTGCCACTCTCTGGAAACACCATATATTTT.

This sequence joins TRBV5-1 and TRBJ2-1, with 8 bases fitting TRBD2. The CDR3 contains 14 residues. CDR1 and CDR2 (germline): SGHRS, YFSETQ. The junction had 6 bases not matched to a gene; V was cut back by 7 bases and J by 3 bases. CDR3 protein: CASGSGGGYNEQFF. The CDR3 DNA sequence: TGCGCCAGCGGCAGCGGGGGTGGCTACAATGAGCAGTTCTTC.

This clone was observed a few times. The chain links TRBV27 to TRBJ1-1; 7 nucleotides line up with TRBD1. The CDR3 is made up of 13 amino acids. V shed 3 bases and J 4 bases; nucleotides not matched to a gene: 2. Germline CDR1 is MNHEY and CDR2 is SMNVEV (reference sequence). This CDR3 is CASSLTGTTEAFF. CDR3 nucleotides: TGTGCCAGCAGTTTGACAGGGACCACTGAAGCTTTCTTT.

This chain connects TRBV7-2 to TRBJ2-1, with 12 nucleotides matching TRBD2. V shed 3 bases and J 8 bases; nucleotides not matched to a gene: 8. CDR1 and CDR2 from the germline V gene are SGHTA and FQGNSA. The CDR3 contains 16 residues. Here the CDR3 reads CASSLALAGGGHEQFF. CDR3 sequence (DNA): TGTGCCAGCAGCTTGGCACTAGCGGGAGGAGGTCATGAGCAGTTCTTC.

There are many counts of this clone. This chain uses TRBV28 with TRBJ2-3; 10 positions agree with TRBD2. The CDR3 loop spans 17 amino acids. Germline CDR1 is MDHEN and CDR2 is SYDVKM. Trimming at V came to 5 bases and at J to 6 bases, leaving 14 bases not matched to a gene. The CDR3 nucleotides read TGTGCCAGCAGTCCTTTATCTAGCGGGGGCCCCTTGGATACGCAGTATTTT. This translates into CASSPLSSGGPLDTQYF.

V and J are TRBV19 and TRBJ2-3, with TRBD2 matching over 10 bases. The CDR3 length is 15 residues. Germline loops: CDR1 LNHDA, CDR2 SQIVND (reference sequence). V shed 7 bases and J 2 bases; nucleotides not matched to a gene: 6. The CDR3 nucleotides are TGTGCCAGTAATCTAGCGGGAGCGAACACAGATACGCAGTATTTT. Amino acids: CASNLAGANTDTQYF.

The rearrangement joins TRBV7-8 to TRBJ1-2; D not resolved. This CDR3 is 13 amino acids long. Germline loops: CDR1 SGHVS, CDR2 FQNEAQ. Trimming took 3 bases from V and 7 from J, leaving 12 bases between them. The CDR3 reads CASSFDIEGGYTF. CDR3 bases: TGTGCCAGCAGCTTCGACATAGAGGGTGGCTACACCTTC.

This chain uses TRBV5-6 with TRBJ1-1; a weak D match, TRBD1 (5 bases). V dropped 2 bases and J dropped 5 bases, with 16 bases sitting between them. Germline CDR1 is SGHDT and CDR2 is YYEEEE. The CDR3 is 15 amino acids. The chain's CDR3 is CASSFYGPGGTEAFF. CDR3 bases: TGTGCCAGCAGCTTTTACGGCCCGGGGGGGACTGAAGCTTTCTTT. The complete variable domain, with remaining parts taken from reference TRBV5-6 and TRBJ1-1, reads DAGVTQSPTHLIKTRGQQVTLRCSPKSGHDTVSWYQQALGQGPQFIFQYYEEEERQRGNFPDRFSGHQFPNYSSELNVNALLLGDSALYLCASSFYGPGGTEAFFGQGTRLTVV.

The rearrangement uses TRBV18 and TRBJ2-5; TRBD2 is a possible D gene (5 bases). Per germline, CDR1 KGHSH and CDR2 LQKENI. The CDR3 runs to 13 residues. V lost 3 bases and J 5 bases, leaving 10 bases between the germline ends. The CDR3 bases are TGTGCCAGCTCACCTGGCGGGCCGGAGACCCAGTACTTC. The encoded protein is CASSPGGPETQYF.

The chain joins TRBV4-1 to TRBJ1-3; 9 nucleotides line up with TRBD1. Germline CDR1 and CDR2: MGHRA and YSYEKL. The ends lost 4 bases at V and 4 bases at J; junction bases unmatched: 5. CDR3 length: 15 residues. CDR3 DNA sequence: TGCGCCAGCAGCCCAAGGGACAGGGAGGGAAACACCATATATTTT. It codes for CASSPRDREGNTIYF.

This clone has only one observation. The rearrangement links TRBV6-5 to TRBJ1-3; unclear D gene. Germline CDR1 and CDR2: MNHEY and SVGAGI. Trimming took off 0 bases at V and 0 bases at J, with 9 bases between the two ends. The CDR3 spans 16 residues. CDR3 sequence (DNA): TGTGCCAGCAGTTACTCGCAGGTTAACTCTGGAAACACCATATATTTT. It is translated as CASSYSQVNSGNTIYF.

This clone is a singleton in its sample. The CDR3 reads CASRWGPYNEQFF. CDR3 DNA sequence: TGTGCCAGTCGGTGGGGGCCTTACAATGAGCAGTTCTTC. V usage is TRBV2 and J usage is TRBJ2-1, with D possibly TRBD1 on 6 matching bases. Germline lookup yields CDR1 SNHLY and CDR2 FYNNEI. The CDR3 totals 13 residues. Deletions cut 9 bases from V and 4 bases from J, with 13 bases between.

The chain is built from TRBV7-9 and TRBJ1-2; 9 nucleotides line up with TRBD1. The V gene end was trimmed by 4 bases and the J gene end by 2 bases; junction bases not matched to a gene: 8. Germline assignment: CDR1 SEHNR and CDR2 FQNEAQ (reference sequence). The CDR3 runs 16 residues. The CDR3 bases are TGTGCCAGCAGCTCGCTAGGACAGGGGCCCAACTATGGCTACACCTTC. It codes for CASSSLGQGPNYGYTF.

This chain connects TRBV27 to TRBJ2-1; 8 nucleotides match TRBD1. In germline, CDR1 is MNHEY, CDR2 SMNVEV (reference sequence). This CDR3 has 15 amino acids. Trimming removed 7 bases from V and 4 bases from J; junction bases left unmatched: 9. CDR3 coding DNA: TGTGCCAGCACCCACGGGACAGGACCTTACAATGAGCAGTTCTTC. This translates into CASTHGTGPYNEQFF.

V and J are TRBV7-9 and TRBJ2-5; D is unclear. The CDR3 has 13 residues. Germline V gene sequence: CDR1 SEHNR, CDR2 FQNEAQ (reference sequence). Trimming took off 3 bases at V and 3 bases at J, with 8 bases between the two ends. The CDR3 sequence is CASSFDSKETQYF. The CDR3 region has the DNA TGTGCCAGCAGCTTTGACTCTAAAGAGACCCAGTACTTC. Drawing the rest from reference TRBV7-9 and TRBJ2-5, the complete variable domain is DTGVSQNPRHKITKRGQNVTFRCDPISEHNRLYWYRQTLGQGPEFLTYFQNEAQLEKSRLLSDRFSAERPKGSFSTLEIQRTEQGDSAMYLCASSFDSKETQYFGPGTRLLVL.

The chain recombines TRBV27 with TRBJ2-1, with TRBD2 as a possible D gene (6 bases). The V end was cut by 7 bases, the J end by 7 bases, with 29 bases between. This CDR3 has 18 residues. Germline lookup yields CDR1 MNHEY and CDR2 SMNVEV (reference sequence). In nucleotides, the CDR3 is TGTGCCAGCACCCCATTGGCGGGGCCAAAGGTAACAAGAAATGAGCAGTTCTTC. Protein product: CASTPLAGPKVTRNEQFF.

The chain couples TRBV5-1 to TRBJ2-1, with 9 bases lining up with TRBD2. The CDR3 spans 19 residues. The junction had 21 bases not matched to a gene; V was cut back by 4 bases and J by 7 bases. CDR1 is SGHRS and CDR2 is YFSETQ in the germline V gene. The CDR3 DNA is TGCGCCAGCAGCCCGGGGGTGGTAGCGGGAGTTGCAGTGTTGAATGAGCAGTTCTTC. It codes for CASSPGVVAGVAVLNEQFF.

This chain joins TRBV9 and TRBJ1-2, with TRBD1 as a possible D gene (6 bases). The CDR3 is 13 residues long. Germline values: CDR1 SGDLS, CDR2 YYNGEE. Trimming removed 4 bases at V and 6 bases at J, with 13 bases between. Written as DNA, the CDR3 is TGTGCCAGCAGCAGATCAGGGGTCGATGGCTACACCTTC. This encodes CASSRSGVDGYTF.

As regards this clone: A read error may produce the germline difference seen at one junction end. The chain joins TRBV24-1 to TRBJ2-1, with 12 bases aligning to TRBD2. Germline V gene data show CDR1 as KGHDR and CDR2 as SFDVKD. This CDR3 spans 16 amino acids. CDR3 bases: TGTGCCACCACTGATTCTAGCGGGAGGGTCGGTAATGAGCAGTTCTTC. Translated: CATTDSSGRVGNEQFF.

This sequence joins TRBV19 and TRBJ2-6, with TRBD1 identical over 10 bases. V dropped 3 bases and J dropped 0; count of bases not matched to a gene: 2. Germline loops: CDR1 LNHDA, CDR2 SQIVND (reference sequence). The CDR3 covers 17 residues. The CDR3 DNA reads TGTGCCAGTAGTATGGGACAGGGGCACTCTGGGGCCAACGTCCTGACTTTC. Protein sequence: CASSMGQGHSGANVLTF. The full variable domain, its missing parts supplied by reference TRBV19 and TRBJ2-6, is DGGITQSPKYLFRKEGQNVTLSCEQNLNHDAMYWYRQDPGQGLRLIYYSQIVNDFQKGDIAEGYSVSREKKESFPLTVTSAQKNPTAFYLCASSMGQGHSGANVLTFGAGSRLTVL.

The J gene is TRBJ1-6, the V gene TRBV11-2; a weak D match, TRBD1 (5 bases). Germline assignment: CDR1 SGHAT and CDR2 FQNNGV. V was shortened by 0 bases and J by 7 bases, with 10 bases between the two germline ends. This CDR3 region has 15 residues. This chain's CDR3 is CASSLDGARNSPLHF. Here the CDR3 DNA reads TGTGCCAGCAGCTTAGATGGGGCGCGGAATTCACCCCTCCACTTT.

This chain joins TRBV6-5 and TRBJ1-4; TRBD1 matches 8 bases. The germline V gene has CDR1 MNHEY and CDR2 SVGAGI. Unmatched junction bases numbered 4, after V lost 4 bases and J lost 0 bases. The CDR3 is 16 residues long. This CDR3 is CASSWGQAATNEKLFF. The CDR3 DNA reads as TGTGCCAGCAGTTGGGGACAGGCTGCAACTAATGAAAAACTGTTTTTT.

The chain recombines TRBV6-1 with TRBJ1-5; no definite D call. CDR3 length equals 13 residues. Germline CDR1 and CDR2: MNHNS and SASEGT. V was trimmed by 2 bases and J by 9 bases, leaving 11 bases between them. CDR3 protein: CASSEWLSGPQHF. The CDR3 nucleotides are TGTGCCAGCAGTGAATGGCTGAGCGGGCCCCAGCATTTT.

This chain uses TRBV10-3 with TRBJ2-1; 10 nucleotides align to TRBD2. The CDR3 sequence is 15 residues long. With 6 bases clipped from V and 2 bases from J, the junction kept 4 bases outside the gene matches. Germline V lookup: CDR1 ENHRY, CDR2 SYGVKD. The CDR3 spells CAIRESGGAYNEQFF. DNA of the CDR3: TGTGCCATCAGGGAAAGCGGGGGGGCCTACAATGAGCAGTTCTTC.

The chain recombines TRBV27 with TRBJ1-1; D gene uncertain. The length of the CDR3 is 14 residues. The V end lost 5 bases, the J end lost 6 bases, and 16 bases lay between the germline ends. The germline gives CDR1 MNHEY, CDR2 SMNVEV (reference sequence). Written as DNA, the CDR3 is TGTGCCAGCAGTAGCTTCGATCGAGAGGCTGAAGCTTTCTTT. Translation: CASSSFDREAEAFF.

The chain carries TRBV5-6 and TRBJ1-6; 8 bases agree with TRBD1. Germline V gene data show CDR1 as SGHDT and CDR2 as YYEEEE. Unmatched junction bases numbered 4, after V lost 2 bases and J lost 3 bases. The CDR3 spans 16 residues. This chain's CDR3 is CASSFGTGFYNSPLHF. The CDR3 region has the DNA TGTGCCAGCAGCTTCGGGACAGGCTTCTATAATTCACCCCTCCACTTT.